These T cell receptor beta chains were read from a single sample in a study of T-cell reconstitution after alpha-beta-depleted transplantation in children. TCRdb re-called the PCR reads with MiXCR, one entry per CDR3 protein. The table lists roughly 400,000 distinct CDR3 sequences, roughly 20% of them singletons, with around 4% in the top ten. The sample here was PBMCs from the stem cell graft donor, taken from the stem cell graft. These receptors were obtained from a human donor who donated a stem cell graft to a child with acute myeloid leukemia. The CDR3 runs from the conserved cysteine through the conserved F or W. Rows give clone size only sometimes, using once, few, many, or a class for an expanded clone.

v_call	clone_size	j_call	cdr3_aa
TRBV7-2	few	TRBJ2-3	CASSSPGQGLTDTQYF
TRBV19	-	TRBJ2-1	CASRLRISSYNEQFF
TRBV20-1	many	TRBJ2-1	CSARGLAREQFF
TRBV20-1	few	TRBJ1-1	CSALEPAGNTEAFF
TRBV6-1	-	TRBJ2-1	CASSEFWREGPNNEQFF
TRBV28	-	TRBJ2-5	CASRPRGAGETQYF
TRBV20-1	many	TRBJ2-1	CSAYSLGSYNEQFF
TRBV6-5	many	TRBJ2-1	CASSYLAGAEYNEQFF
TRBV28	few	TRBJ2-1	CASSPSTGWVSNEQFF
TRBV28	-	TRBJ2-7	CASSPQRSGFSYEQYF
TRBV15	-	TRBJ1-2	CATSRADGLPYGYTF
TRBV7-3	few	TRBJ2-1	CASSLFGSKSYNEQFF
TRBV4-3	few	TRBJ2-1	CASSQASRAAYNEQFF
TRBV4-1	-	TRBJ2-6	CASSQGNPGQGAGANVLTF
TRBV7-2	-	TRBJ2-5	CASSSRLAGVRETQYF
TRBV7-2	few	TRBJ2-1	CASSLGAGGINEQFF
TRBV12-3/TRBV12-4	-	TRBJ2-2	CASSSGRSELFF
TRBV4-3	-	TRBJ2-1	CASSQDPPSGRASDEQFF
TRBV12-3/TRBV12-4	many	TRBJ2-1	CASSLTSGRAYNEQFF
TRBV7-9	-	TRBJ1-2	CASSPGGKSGYTF